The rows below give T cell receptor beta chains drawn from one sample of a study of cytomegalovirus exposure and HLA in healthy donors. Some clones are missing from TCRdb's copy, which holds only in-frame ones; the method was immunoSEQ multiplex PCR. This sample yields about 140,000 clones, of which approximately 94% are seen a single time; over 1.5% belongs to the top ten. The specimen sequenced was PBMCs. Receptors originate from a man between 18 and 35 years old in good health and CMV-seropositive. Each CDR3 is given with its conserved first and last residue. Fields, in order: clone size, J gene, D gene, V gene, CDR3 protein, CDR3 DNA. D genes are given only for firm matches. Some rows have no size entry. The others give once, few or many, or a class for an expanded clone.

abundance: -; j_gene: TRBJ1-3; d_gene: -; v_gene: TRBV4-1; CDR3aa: CASSPLGTLGNTIYF; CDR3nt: TGCGCCAGCAGCCCCCTTGGGACACTCGGAAACACCATATATTTT
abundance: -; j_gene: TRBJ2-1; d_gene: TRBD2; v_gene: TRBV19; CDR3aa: CATLPGLGGQNEQFF; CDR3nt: TGTGCCACCTTACCGGGACTAGGGGGGCAAAATGAGCAGTTCTTC
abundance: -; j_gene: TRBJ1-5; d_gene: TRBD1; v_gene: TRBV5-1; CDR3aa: CASRTGTGGPQHF; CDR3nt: TGCGCCAGCAGAACCGGGACAGGGGGTCCCCAGCATTTT
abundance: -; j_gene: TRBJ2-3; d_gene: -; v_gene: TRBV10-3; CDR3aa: CAISAGRGADTQYF; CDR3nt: TGTGCCATCAGTGCGGGCAGGGGTGCAGATACGCAGTATTTT
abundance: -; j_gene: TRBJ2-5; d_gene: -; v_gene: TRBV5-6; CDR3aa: CASSSSRRGETQYF; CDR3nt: TGTGCCAGCAGCTCCTCGCGGAGAGGGGAGACCCAGTACTTC
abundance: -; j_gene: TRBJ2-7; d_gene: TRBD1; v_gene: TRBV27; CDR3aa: CASSRTGGRYEQYF; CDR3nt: TGTGCCAGCAGTCGGACAGGGGGCCGGTACGAGCAGTACTTC
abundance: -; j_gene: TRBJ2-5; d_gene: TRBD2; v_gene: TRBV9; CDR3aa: CASSVPTSGKYQETQYF; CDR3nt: TGTGCCAGCAGCGTGCCGACTAGCGGGAAGTACCAAGAGACCCAGTACTTC
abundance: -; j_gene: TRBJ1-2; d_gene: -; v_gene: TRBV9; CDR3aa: CASSVAGAGYGYTF; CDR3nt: TGTGCCAGCAGCGTAGCAGGGGCAGGCTATGGCTACACCTTC
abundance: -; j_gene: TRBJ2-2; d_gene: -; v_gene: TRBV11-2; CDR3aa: CASSLGSRLYTGELFF; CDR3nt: TGTGCCAGCAGCTTAGGGTCACGCCTATACACCGGGGAGCTGTTTTTT
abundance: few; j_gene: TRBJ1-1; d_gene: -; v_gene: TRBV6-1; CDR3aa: CASSEDSFTEAFF; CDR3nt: TGTGCCAGCAGCGAGGACAGCTTCACTGAAGCTTTCTTT
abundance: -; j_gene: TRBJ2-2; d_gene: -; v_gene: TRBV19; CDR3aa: CASSIDPAGGGTGELFF; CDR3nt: TGTGCCAGTAGTATAGATCCCGCAGGGGGAGGCACCGGGGAGCTGTTTTTT
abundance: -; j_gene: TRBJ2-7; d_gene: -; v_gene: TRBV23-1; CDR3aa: CASSQTQRPGIYEQYF; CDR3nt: TGCGCCAGCAGTCAAACTCAACGGCCGGGGATCTACGAGCAGTACTTC
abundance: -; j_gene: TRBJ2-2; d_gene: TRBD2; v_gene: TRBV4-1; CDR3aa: CASSQREGNTGELFF; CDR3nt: TGCGCCAGCAGCCAGCGGGAGGGGAACACCGGGGAGCTGTTTTTT
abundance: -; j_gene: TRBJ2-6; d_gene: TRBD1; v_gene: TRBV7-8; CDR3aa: CASSLVRDSSSGANVLTF; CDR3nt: TGTGCCAGCAGCTTAGTAAGGGACAGTTCCTCTGGGGCCAACGTCCTGACTTTC
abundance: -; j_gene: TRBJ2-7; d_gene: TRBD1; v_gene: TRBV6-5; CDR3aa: CATQTGDSREQYF; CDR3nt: TGTGCCACCCAGACAGGGGACTCTCGCGAGCAGTACTTC
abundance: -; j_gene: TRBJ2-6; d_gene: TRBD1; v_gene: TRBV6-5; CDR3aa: CASRDRSRANVLTF; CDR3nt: TGTGCCAGCAGGGACAGGTCTAGGGCCAACGTCCTGACTTTC
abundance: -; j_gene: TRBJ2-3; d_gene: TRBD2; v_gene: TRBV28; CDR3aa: CASKLPLGSGRGERTDTQYF; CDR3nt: TGTGCCAGCAAGCTTCCCCTCGGTAGCGGGAGAGGGGAGCGCACAGATACGCAGTATTTT
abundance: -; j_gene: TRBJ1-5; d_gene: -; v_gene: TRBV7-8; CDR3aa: CASTPWAYNQPQHF; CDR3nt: TGTGCCAGCACCCCTTGGGCTTACAATCAGCCCCAGCATTTT
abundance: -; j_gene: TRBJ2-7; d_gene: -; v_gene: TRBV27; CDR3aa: CASRDYQSSYEQYF; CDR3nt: TGTGCCAGCCGCGACTACCAAAGCTCCTACGAGCAGTACTTC
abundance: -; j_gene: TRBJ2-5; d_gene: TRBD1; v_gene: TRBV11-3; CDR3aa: CASSLGSGGTQYF; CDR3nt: TGTGCCAGCAGCTTAGGCTCAGGGGGGACCCAGTACTTC
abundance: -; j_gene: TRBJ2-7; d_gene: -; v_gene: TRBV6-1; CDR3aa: CASSEATGPGYEQYF; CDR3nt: TGTGCCAGCAGTGAAGCGACAGGCCCAGGATACGAGCAGTACTTC
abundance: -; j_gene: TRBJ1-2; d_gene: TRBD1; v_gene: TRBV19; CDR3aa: CASTRWGQGASEGGYTF; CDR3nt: TGTGCCAGTACTCGATGGGGACAGGGGGCAAGTGAAGGTGGCTACACCTTC
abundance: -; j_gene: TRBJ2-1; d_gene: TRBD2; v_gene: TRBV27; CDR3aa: CASSASGRIGNEQFF; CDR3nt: TGTGCCAGCAGTGCTAGCGGGAGGATAGGCAATGAGCAGTTCTTC